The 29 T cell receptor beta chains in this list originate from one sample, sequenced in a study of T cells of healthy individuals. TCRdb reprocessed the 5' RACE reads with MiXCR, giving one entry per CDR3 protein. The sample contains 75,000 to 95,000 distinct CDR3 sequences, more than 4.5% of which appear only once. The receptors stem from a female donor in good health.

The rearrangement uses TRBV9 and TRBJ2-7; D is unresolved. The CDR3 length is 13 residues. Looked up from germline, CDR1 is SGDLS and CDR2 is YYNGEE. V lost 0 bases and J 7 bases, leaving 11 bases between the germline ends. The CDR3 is CASSVDPAGEQYF. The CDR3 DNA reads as TGTGCCAGCAGCGTAGATCCGGCTGGGGAGCAGTACTTC.

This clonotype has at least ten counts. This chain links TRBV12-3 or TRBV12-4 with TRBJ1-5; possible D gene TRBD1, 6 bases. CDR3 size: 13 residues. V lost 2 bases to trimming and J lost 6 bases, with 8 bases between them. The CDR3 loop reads CASSLRGAQPQHF. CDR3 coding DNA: TGTGCCAGCAGTTTAAGGGGGGCTCAGCCCCAGCATTTT.

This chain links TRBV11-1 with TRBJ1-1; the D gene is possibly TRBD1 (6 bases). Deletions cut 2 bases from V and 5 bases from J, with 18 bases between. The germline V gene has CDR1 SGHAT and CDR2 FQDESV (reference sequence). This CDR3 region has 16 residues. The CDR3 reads CASSLLRSTGRTEAFF. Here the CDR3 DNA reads TGTGCCAGCAGCTTACTTAGGTCGACAGGTCGGACTGAAGCTTTCTTT.

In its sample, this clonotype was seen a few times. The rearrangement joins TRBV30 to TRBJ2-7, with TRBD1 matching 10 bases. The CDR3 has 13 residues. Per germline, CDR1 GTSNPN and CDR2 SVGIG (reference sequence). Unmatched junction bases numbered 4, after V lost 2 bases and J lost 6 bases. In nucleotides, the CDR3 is TGTGCCTGGAGTCCGGGACAGGGGTCCGAGCAGTACTTC. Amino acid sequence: CAWSPGQGSEQYF.

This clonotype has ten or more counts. The CDR3 sequence: CASSGRTGQETQYF. As DNA, the CDR3 is TGTGCCAGCAGTGGAAGGACGGGACAAGAGACCCAGTACTTC. The gene calls are TRBV11-1 and TRBJ2-5; D may be TRBD2 (5 bases). The germline V gene encodes CDR1 SGHAT and CDR2 FQDESV (reference sequence). The ends were cut back, 6 bases at V and 2 bases at J, with 13 bases in the middle. The CDR3 is made up of 14 amino acids.

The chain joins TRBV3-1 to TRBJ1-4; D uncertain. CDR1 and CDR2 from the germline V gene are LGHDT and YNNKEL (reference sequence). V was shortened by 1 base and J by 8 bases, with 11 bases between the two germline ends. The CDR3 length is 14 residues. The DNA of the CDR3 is TGTGCCAGCAGCCAAGGGGTAACGACCGAAAAACTGTTTTTT. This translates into CASSQGVTTEKLFF.

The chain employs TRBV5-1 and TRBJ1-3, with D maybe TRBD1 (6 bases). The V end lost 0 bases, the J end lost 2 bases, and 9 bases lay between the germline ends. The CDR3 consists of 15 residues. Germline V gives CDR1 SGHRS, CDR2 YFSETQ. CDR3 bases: TGCGCCAGCAGCTTGGCAGGGGACCCTGGAAACACCATATATTTT. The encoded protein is CASSLAGDPGNTIYF.

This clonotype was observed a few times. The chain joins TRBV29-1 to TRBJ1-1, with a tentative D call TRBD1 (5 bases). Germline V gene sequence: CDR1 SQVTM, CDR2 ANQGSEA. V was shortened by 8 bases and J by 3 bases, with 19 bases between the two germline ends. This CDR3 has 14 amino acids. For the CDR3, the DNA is TGCAGCTTATCCGGGACCCCGGGACACACTGAAGCTTTCTTT. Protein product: CSLSGTPGHTEAFF.

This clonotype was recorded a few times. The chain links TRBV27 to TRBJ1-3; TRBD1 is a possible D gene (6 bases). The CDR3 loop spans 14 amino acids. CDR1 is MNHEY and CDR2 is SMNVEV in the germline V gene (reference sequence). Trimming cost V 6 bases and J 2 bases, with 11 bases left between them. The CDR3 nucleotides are TGTGCCAGCAGCCCCACAGGGACTGGAAACACCATATATTTT. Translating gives CASSPTGTGNTIYF.

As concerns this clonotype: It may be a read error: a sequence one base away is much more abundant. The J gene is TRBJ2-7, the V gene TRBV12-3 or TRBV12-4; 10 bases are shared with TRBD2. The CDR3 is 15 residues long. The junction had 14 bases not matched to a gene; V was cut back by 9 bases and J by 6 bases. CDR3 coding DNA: TGTGCCAGAAGTCTCGTCCTAGCGGGAGTGGGCGAGCAGTACTTC. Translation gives CARSLVLAGVGEQYF.

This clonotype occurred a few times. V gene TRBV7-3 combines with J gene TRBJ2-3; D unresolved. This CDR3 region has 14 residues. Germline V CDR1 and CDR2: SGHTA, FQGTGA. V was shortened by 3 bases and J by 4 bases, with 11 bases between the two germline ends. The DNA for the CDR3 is TGTGCCAGCAGCTTGGCGGTACCCCCAGATACGCAGTATTTT. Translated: CASSLAVPPDTQYF.

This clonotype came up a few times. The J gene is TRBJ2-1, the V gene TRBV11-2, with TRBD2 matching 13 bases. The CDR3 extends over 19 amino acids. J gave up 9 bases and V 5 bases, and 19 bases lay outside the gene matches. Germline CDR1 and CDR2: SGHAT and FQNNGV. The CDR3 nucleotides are TGTGCCAGCAGCCCCGAGCCCCAAACTAGCGGGAGGGCCGGTGGTGAGCAGTTCTTC. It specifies CASSPEPQTSGRAGGEQFF.

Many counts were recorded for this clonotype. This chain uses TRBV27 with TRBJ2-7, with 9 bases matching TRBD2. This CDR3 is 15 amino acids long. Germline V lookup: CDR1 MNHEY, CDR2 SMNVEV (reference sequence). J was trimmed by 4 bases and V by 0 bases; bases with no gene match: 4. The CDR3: CASSLSSSGIYEQYF. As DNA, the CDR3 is TGTGCCAGCAGTTTATCGTCTAGCGGGATTTACGAGCAGTACTTC.

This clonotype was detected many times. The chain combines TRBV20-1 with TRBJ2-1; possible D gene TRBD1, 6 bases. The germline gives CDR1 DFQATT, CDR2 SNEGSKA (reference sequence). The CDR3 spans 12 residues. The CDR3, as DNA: TGCACACAGGGTAGCTCCTACAATGAGCAGTTCTTC. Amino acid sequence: CTQGSSYNEQFF.

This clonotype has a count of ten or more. CDR3 nucleotide sequence: TGTGCCTGGAGTGTACTAGGACAGGTCAATCAGCCCCAGCATTTT. Translating it yields CAWSVLGQVNQPQHF. The chain carries TRBV30 and TRBJ1-5; 7 bases are shared with TRBD1. This CDR3 contains 15 residues. The trim removed 0 bases at V and 3 bases at J, leaving 5 bases unmatched. From germline, CDR1 is GTSNPN and CDR2 SVGIG (reference sequence).

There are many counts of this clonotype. CDR3 sequence reads: CASRFDRASEQYF. In DNA, the CDR3 is TGTGCCAGCAGATTTGACAGGGCCAGCGAGCAGTACTTC. V and J are TRBV6-2 or TRBV6-3 and TRBJ2-7, with 7 bases lining up with TRBD1. After removal of 6 bases from V and 6 bases from J, the junction contained 8 bases not matched to a gene. Germline V gene sequence: CDR1 MNHEY, CDR2 SVGEGT. The CDR3 sequence is 13 residues long.

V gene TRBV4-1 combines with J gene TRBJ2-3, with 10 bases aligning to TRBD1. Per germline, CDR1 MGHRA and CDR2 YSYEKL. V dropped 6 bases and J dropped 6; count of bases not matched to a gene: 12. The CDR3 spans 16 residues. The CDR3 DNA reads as TGCGCCAGCAGGGCCAGCGGGACAGGGGTGGGCGATACGCAGTATTTT. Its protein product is CASRASGTGVGDTQYF.

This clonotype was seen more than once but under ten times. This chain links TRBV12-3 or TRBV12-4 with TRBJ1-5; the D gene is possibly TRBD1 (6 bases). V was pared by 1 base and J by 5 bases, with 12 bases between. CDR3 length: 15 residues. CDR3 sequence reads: CASSLVSGAYQPQHF. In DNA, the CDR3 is TGTGCCAGCAGTTTAGTGTCAGGGGCATATCAGCCCCAGCATTTT.

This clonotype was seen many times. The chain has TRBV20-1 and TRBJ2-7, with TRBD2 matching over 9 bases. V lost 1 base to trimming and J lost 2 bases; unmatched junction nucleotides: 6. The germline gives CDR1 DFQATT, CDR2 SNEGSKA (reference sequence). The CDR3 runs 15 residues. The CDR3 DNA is TGCAGTGCTAGAGTCGGGAGCGGGGGGACCTACGAGCAGTACTTC. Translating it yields CSARVGSGGTYEQYF.

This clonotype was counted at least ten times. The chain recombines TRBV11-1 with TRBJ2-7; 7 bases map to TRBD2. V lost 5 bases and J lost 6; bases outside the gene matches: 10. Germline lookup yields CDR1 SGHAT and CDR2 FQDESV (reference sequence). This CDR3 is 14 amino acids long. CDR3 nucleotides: TGTGCCAGCAGCCGAGAAGGACTAGTTTCCGAGCAGTACTTC. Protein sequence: CASSREGLVSEQYF. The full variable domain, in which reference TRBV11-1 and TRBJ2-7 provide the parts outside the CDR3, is EAEVAQSPRYKITEKSQAVAFWCDPISGHATLYWYRQILGQGPELLVQFQDESVVDDSQLPKDRFSAERLKGVDSTLKIQPAELGDSAMYLCASSREGLVSEQYFGPGTRLTVT.

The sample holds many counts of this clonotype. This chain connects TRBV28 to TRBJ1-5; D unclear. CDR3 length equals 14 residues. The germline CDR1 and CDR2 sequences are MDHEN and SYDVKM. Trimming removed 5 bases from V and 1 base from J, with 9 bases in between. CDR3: CASSQVSSNQPQHF. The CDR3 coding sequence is TGTGCCAGCAGTCAGGTATCAAGCAATCAGCCCCAGCATTTT.

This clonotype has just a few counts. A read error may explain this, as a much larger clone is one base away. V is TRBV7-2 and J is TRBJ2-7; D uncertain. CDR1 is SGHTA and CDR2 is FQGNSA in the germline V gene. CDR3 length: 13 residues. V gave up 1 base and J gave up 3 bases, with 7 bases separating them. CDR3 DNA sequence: TGTGCCAGCAGCTTAGGGGCCGGCTACGAGCAGTACTTC. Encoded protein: CASSLGAGYEQYF.

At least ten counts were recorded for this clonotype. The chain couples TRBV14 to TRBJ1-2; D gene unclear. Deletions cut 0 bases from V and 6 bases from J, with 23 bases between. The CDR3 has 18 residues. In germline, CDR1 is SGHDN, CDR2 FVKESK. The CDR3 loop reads CASSQDRGEGMSRDGYTF. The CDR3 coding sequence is TGTGCCAGCAGCCAAGATCGTGGGGAGGGTATGAGTCGGGATGGCTACACCTTC.

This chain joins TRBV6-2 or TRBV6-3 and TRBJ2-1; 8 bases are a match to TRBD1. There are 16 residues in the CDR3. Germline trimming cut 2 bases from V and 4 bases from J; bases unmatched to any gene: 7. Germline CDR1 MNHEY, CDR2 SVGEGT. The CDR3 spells CASSYNRGALYNEQFF. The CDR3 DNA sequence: TGTGCCAGCAGTTACAACAGGGGGGCACTGTACAATGAGCAGTTCTTC.

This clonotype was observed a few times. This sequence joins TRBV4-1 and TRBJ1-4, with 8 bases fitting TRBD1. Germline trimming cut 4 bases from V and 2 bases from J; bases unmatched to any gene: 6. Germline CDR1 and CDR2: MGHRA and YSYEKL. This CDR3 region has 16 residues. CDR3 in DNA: TGCGCCAGCAGCCGACAGGGGCTTGGGACTAATGAAAAACTGTTTTTT. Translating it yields CASSRQGLGTNEKLFF.

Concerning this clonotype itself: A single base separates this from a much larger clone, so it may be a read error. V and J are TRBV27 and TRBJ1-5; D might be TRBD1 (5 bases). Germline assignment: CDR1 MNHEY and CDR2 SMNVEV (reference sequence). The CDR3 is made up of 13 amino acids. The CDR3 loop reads CASSFGGDQPQNF. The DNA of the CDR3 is TGTGCCAGCAGTTTTGGGGGAGATCAGCCCCAGAATTTT.

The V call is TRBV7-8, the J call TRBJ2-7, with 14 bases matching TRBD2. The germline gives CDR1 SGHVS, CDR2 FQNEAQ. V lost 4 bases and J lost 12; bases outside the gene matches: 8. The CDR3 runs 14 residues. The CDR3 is CASSSPGLAGVLYF. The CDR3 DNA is TGTGCCAGCAGCTCCCCGGGACTAGCGGGAGTTTTGTACTTC.

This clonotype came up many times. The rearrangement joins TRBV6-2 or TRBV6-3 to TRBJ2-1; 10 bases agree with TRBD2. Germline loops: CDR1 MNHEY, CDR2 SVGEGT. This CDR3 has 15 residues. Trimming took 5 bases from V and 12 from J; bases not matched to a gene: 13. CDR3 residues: CASSPSGTSVSGQFF. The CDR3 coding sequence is TGTGCCAGCAGTCCCTCAGGGACTAGCGTTAGTGGGCAGTTCTTC.

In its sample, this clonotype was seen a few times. The CDR3 reads CASSQARLAGPYNEQFF. The CDR3 bases are TGCGCCAGCAGCCAAGCCCGACTAGCGGGACCCTACAATGAGCAGTTCTTC. The chain links TRBV4-3 to TRBJ2-1; TRBD2 matches 11 bases. The CDR3 spans 17 residues. Germline values: CDR1 LGHNA, CDR2 YSLEER. With V trimmed by 1 base and J by 2 bases, 4 bases remained unmatched.